These T cell receptor beta chains were read from a single sample in a study of PD-1 blockade in classical Hodgkin lymphoma. Here immunoSEQ multiplex PCR was the method, and the copy in TCRdb shows in-frame clones only, minus some. The repertoire holds about 7,500 clones, with about nine tenths as singletons. The sequenced sample was CD4+ T cells from blood, obtained at baseline. Receptors originate from a human donor with classical Hodgkin lymphoma. CDR3s include the opening cysteine and the closing phenylalanine or tryptophan. D genes are given only for firm matches. Only part of the rows carry a size: once, few, many, or a class if the clone is expanded.

V,J,D,size,CDR3,DNA
TRBV4-2,TRBJ1-6,-,-,CASSQGGRTNSPLHF,TGTGCCAGCAGCCAAGGGGGACGGACCAATTCACCCCTCCACTTT
TRBV7-2,TRBJ1-5,TRBD1,-,CASSRTGGGQNQPQHF,TGTGCCAGCAGCCGGACCGGAGGGGGCCAAAATCAGCCCCAGCATTTT
TRBV9,TRBJ2-5,TRBD2,-,CASSSGLAGGETQYF,TGTGCCAGCAGCTCTGGACTAGCGGGAGGGGAGACCCAGTACTTC
TRBV4-2,TRBJ2-3,-,-,CASSQVPSDGDYLGDTQYF,TGTGCCAGCAGCCAAGTCCCCTCGGACGGAGATTATCTCGGAGATACGCAGTATTTT
TRBV5-4,TRBJ1-2,-,-,CASSLTGIGYGYTF,TGTGCCAGCAGCTTGACAGGGATTGGCTATGGCTACACCTTC
TRBV28,TRBJ2-2,TRBD2,once,CASSKERGANTGELFF,TGTGCCAGCAGCAAAGAACGGGGGGCGAACACCGGGGAGCTGTTTTTT
TRBV7-6,TRBJ2-1,TRBD2,-,CASSLVAGGRNEQFF,TGTGCCAGCAGCTTAGTGGCGGGGGGGCGTAATGAGCAGTTCTTC
TRBV5-1,TRBJ2-5,-,-,CASSSGGRVGAETQYF,TGCGCCAGCAGCTCTGGGGGACGAGTGGGCGCAGAGACCCAGTACTTC
TRBV14,TRBJ2-5,-,-,CASSQQGSGAQYF,TGTGCCAGCAGCCAGCAGGGTTCCGGGGCCCAGTACTTC
TRBV6-5,TRBJ2-5,TRBD2,-,CASSYGLAGGGETQYF,TGTGCCAGCAGTTACGGGCTAGCGGGAGGAGGAGAGACCCAGTACTTC
TRBV13,TRBJ2-5,-,-,CASSLGPPQWGTHETQYF,TGTGCCAGCAGCTTAGGCCCCCCCCAATGGGGGACCCATGAGACCCAGTACTTC